This T cell receptor beta chain emerged from a study of blood T cell repertoires in COVID-19. Study-wide background: Samples came from the United States, Italy and Spain, spanning acute and convalescent COVID-19. In each case, the material was cDNA or gDNA derived from T cells, B-cell-depleted T cells, or PBMCs.

The CDR3 loop spans 13 amino acids. V shed 6 bases and J 6 bases; nucleotides not matched to a gene: 7. Germline values: CDR1 KGHSH, CDR2 LQKENI. In the source study's methods: Amplification of reference gene primers was used by the study to estimate nucleated cell counts. TCRdb's copy holds only in-frame clones and misses some; the assay was immunoSEQ multiplex PCR. Clone size and V and J calls were adopted from that table, with D and trimming inferred from the DNA. Among about 71,000 clones listed, over 80% were seen once. The J gene is TRBJ2-5, the V gene TRBV18, with 7 bases aligning to TRBD1. The clonotype originates from a woman over 75 with acute or convalescent COVID-19. Sequencing input: peripheral blood. For the CDR3, the DNA is TGTGCCAGCTCTCGGGACAGCATGAAGACCCAGTACTTC. Its protein is CASSRDSMKTQYF.